This T cell receptor beta chain was sequenced in a study of T cell responses to AZD1222 COVID-19 vaccine. A single count supports this clone. Libraries were prepared by immunoSEQ multiplex PCR; TCRdb keeps only in-frame clonotypes and omits some of them. The sample lists roughly 180,000 clones, 94% occurring once. From germline, CDR1 is SGDLS and CDR2 YYNGEE. The ends were cut back, 0 bases at V and 2 bases at J, with 10 bases in the middle. The CDR3 runs to 15 residues. The chain employs TRBV9 and TRBJ2-3; perhaps TRBD2 as D (5 bases). Sequenced material: peripheral blood, taken 28 days after the second AZD1222 dose. The receptor's source is an adult who received the AZD1222 COVID-19 vaccine. CDR3 in DNA: TGTGCCAGCAGCGTAGGGACTCCTTCCACAGATACGCAGTATTTT. Protein sequence: CASSVGTPSTDTQYF.